This TCR beta chain derives from a study of T-cell memory formation after mild COVID-19. Across the whole study: Largely, TCR clusters stayed within a single donor.

CDR3 length: 18 amino acids. V was trimmed by 5 bases and J by 10 bases, leaving 30 bases between them. Germline V gene lookup returns CDR1 SEHNR and CDR2 FQNEAQ (reference sequence). In TCRdb, the 5' RACE reads were re-called with MiXCR into one record per CDR3 protein. This table has 580,000 or so distinct CDR3 sequences, roughly a sixth appearing once. The gene calls are TRBV7-9 and TRBJ2-1; D possibly corresponds to TRBD2 (7 bases). The clonotype was recovered from an adult woman who had mild COVID-19 (a few samples of this study predate the infection). Cell type and time point are not known. The material sequenced was PBMCs or a T cell subset sorted from them (not recorded which). DNA of the CDR3: TGTGCCAGCAGCCTGCAGGGGAGGGGCAGAAAAGCCTTATACGAGCAGTTCTTC. The encoded protein is CASSLQGRGRKALYEQFF.